This TCR beta chain was obtained from a study of CD8 T cells in ankylosing spondylitis. Using quantitative 5'-RACE with molecular barcodes, the authors made TCR beta libraries. TCRdb re-called the 5' RACE reads with MiXCR, one entry per CDR3 protein. The sample shows 200,000 to 250,000 distinct CDR3 sequences, roughly 6.6% of them seen only once. Broader study findings: Apparently characteristic of ankylosing spondylitis blood was a TCR beta motif (about eight highly homologous variants). Reportedly, disease-linked clones are significantly enriched in ankylosing spondylitis patients' matched synovial fluid. Before this, some motif variants had been reported in reactive arthritis synovial fluid and blood. Clones linked with disease were CD8+ and fairly uncommon in the peripheral blood.

This clonotype was found many times. Antigen unknown. Losses at the gene ends were 3 bases for V and 6 bases for J; bases not matched to a gene: 8. CDR1 and CDR2 from the germline V gene are MNHNS and SASEGT. CDR3 length equals 14 residues. The specimen sequenced was blood, either unsorted or a sorted T cell fraction (not recorded which). This rearrangement joins TRBV6-1 to TRBJ2-7; 7 bases map to TRBD2. This clonotype was sampled from a male donor with ankylosing spondylitis. The CDR3 reads CASSEGGIISEQYF. Here the CDR3 DNA reads TGTGCCAGCAGTGAGGGGGGGATTATTAGCGAGCAGTACTTC.